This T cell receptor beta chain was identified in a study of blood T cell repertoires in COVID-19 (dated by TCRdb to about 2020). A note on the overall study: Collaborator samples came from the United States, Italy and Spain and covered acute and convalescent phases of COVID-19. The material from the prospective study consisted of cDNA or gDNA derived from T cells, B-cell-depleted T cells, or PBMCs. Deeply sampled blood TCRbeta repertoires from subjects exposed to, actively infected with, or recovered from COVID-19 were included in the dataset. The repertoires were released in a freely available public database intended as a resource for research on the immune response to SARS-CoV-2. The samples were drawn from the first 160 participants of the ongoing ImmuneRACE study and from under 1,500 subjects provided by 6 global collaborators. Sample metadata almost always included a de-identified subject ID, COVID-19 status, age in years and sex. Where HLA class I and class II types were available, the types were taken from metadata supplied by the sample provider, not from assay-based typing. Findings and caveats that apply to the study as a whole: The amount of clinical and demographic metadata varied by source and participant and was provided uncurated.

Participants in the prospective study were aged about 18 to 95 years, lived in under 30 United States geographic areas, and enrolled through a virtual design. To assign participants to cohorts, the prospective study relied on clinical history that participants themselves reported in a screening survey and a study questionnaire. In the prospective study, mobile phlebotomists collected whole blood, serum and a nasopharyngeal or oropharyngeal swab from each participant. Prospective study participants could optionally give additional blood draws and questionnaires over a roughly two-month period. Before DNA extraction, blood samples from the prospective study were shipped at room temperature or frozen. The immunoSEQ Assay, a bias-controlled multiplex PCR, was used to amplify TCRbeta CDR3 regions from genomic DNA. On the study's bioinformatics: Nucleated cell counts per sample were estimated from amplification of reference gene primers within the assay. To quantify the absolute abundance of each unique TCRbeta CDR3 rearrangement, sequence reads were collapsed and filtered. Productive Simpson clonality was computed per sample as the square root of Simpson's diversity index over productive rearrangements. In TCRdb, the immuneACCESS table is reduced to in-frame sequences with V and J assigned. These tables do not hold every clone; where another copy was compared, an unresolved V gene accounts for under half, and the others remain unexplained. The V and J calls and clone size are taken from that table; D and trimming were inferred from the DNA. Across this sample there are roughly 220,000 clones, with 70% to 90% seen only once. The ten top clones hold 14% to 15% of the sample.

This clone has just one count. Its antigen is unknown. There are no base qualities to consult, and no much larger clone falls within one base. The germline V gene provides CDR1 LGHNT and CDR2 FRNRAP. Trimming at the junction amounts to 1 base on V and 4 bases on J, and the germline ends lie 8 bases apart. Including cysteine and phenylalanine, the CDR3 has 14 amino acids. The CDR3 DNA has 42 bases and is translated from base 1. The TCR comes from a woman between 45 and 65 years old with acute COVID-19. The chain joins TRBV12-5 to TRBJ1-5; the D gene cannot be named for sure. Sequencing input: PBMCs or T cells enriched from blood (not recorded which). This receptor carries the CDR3 CASGLDGWNQPQHF. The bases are TGTGCTAGTGGTTTGGACGGGTGGAATCAGCCCCAGCATTTT.